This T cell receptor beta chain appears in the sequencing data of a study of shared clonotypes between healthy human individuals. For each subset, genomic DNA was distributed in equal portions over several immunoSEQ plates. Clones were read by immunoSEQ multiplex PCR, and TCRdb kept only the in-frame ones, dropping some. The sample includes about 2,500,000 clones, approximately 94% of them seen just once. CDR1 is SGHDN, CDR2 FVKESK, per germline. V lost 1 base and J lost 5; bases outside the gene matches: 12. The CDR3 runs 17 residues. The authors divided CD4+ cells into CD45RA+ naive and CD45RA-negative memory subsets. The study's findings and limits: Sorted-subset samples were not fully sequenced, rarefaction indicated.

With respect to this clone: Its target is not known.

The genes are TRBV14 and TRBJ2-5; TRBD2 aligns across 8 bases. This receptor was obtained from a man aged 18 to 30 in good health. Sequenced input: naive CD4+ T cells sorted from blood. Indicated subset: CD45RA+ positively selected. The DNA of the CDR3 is TGTGCCAGCAGCCAAGGGATAGCGGGGCGACGGGGGGAGACCCAGTACTTC. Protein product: CASSQGIAGRRGETQYF.